This T cell receptor beta chain originates from a study of radiotherapy plus CTLA-4 blockade in lung cancer. This clone was detected only a few times. TCRdb keeps only in-frame clones here, not all; method: immunoSEQ multiplex PCR. The sample holds some 43,000 clones, roughly four fifths seen once. CDR1 is SEHNR and CDR2 is FQNEAQ in the germline V gene (reference sequence). The CDR3 length is 15 residues. After removal of 2 bases from V and 7 bases from J, the junction contained 3 bases not matched to a gene. The chain is built from TRBV7-9 and TRBJ2-1, with 12 bases lining up with TRBD2. The receptor was isolated from a human donor with non-small cell lung cancer who had stable disease on radiotherapy plus ipilimumab. The sequencing used peripheral blood, collected from a patient treated with radiotherapy plus ipilimumab. CDR3 loop: CASSLTSGRYNEQFF. The CDR3, as DNA: TGTGCCAGCAGCTTAACTAGCGGGAGGTATAATGAGCAGTTCTTC.